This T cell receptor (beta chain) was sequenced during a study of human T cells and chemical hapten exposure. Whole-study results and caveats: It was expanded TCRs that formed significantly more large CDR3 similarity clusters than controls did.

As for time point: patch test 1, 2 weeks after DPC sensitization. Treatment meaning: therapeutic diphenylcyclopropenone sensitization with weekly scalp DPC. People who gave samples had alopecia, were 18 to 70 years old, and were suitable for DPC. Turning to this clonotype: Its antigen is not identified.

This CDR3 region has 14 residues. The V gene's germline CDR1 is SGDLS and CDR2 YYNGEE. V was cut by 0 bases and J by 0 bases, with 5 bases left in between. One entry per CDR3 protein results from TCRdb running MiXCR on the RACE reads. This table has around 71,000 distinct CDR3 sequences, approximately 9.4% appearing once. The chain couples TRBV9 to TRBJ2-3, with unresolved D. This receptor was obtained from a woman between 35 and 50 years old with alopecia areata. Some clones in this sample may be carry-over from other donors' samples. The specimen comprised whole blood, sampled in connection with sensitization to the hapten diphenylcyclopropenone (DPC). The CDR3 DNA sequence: TGTGCCAGCAGCGTAGACCGTAGCACAGATACGCAGTATTTT. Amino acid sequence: CASSVDRSTDTQYF.